This T cell receptor (beta chain) comes out of a study of regulatory dendritic cells for organ transplantation. V gave up 4 bases and J gave up 0 bases; unmatched junction bases: 6. This CDR3 has 15 amino acids. CDR1 is SGHRS, CDR2 YFSETQ, per germline. FACS sorted CD4+ or CD8+ T cells into CD45RA+ naive and CD45RO+ memory. The method was immunoSEQ multiplex PCR; TCRdb's version includes in-frame clones alone and lacks a portion of them. The sample has some 29,000 clones; approximately 78% are singletons. Study-wide results and caveats: Memory T cells were less diverse than naive, with memory CD8+ most oligoclonal. Resting memory CD8+ T cells held the most alloreactive clonotypes.

As to this clone: The antigen is undetermined.

The chain joins TRBV5-1 to TRBJ1-1; 7 positions match TRBD1. This receptor was identified in a human donor in good health. The sequencing sample was made of naive CD4+ T cells from blood. The subset denotes: CD45RA+ naive T cells. Here the CDR3 reads CASSPRQGVNTEAFF. The CDR3 DNA reads TGCGCCAGCAGCCCCAGACAGGGAGTGAACACTGAAGCTTTCTTT.